This passage covers 8 T cell receptor beta chains from one sample sequenced in a study of blood T cell repertoires in COVID-19. Generated by immunoSEQ multiplex PCR, the TCRdb table keeps only in-frame clones and is missing some. The sample lists a few hundred thousand clones, around 90% occurring once. Sequenced material: PBMCs or T cells enriched from blood (not recorded which). These receptor sequences come from a woman aged 60 to 75 in a cohort exposed to, infected with or recovered from COVID-19 (not recorded which).

J is TRBJ1-5 and V is TRBV18, with TRBD1 matching over 7 bases. The V and J ends lost 2 bases and 7 bases, in that order; junction bases with no gene match: 8. Germline values: CDR1 KGHSH, CDR2 LQKENI. The CDR3 consists of 15 residues. CDR3 in DNA: TGTGCCAGCTCACCAGTGCAGGGGGTAGGACAGCCCCAGCATTTT. Amino acids: CASSPVQGVGQPQHF.

V and J are TRBV6-2 or TRBV6-3 and TRBJ1-2; a weak D match, TRBD1 (5 bases). Germline V gene data show CDR1 as MNHEY and CDR2 as SVGEGT. V lost 5 bases to trimming and J lost 5 bases, with 21 bases between them. This CDR3 is 16 amino acids long. CDR3 residues: CASSVAAGPKGYGYTF. The CDR3 DNA reads TGTGCCAGCAGTGTCGCTGCAGGGCCGAAGGGATATGGCTACACCTTC.

The V gene is TRBV7-2, the J gene TRBJ1-5; TRBD1 might be the D (5 bases). This CDR3 is built from 13 residues. Between the trimmed V and J ends, which lost 1 base and 11 bases, there was a span of 12 bases. Looked up from germline, CDR1 is SGHTA and CDR2 is FQGNSA. The CDR3 protein is CASSLVTGEAQHF. CDR3 bases: TGTGCCAGCAGCTTAGTTACGGGGGAAGCCCAGCATTTT. Looking up the rest from reference TRBV7-2 and TRBJ1-5 gives the full variable domain: GAGVSQSPSNKVTEKGKDVELRCDPISGHTALYWYRQSLGQGLEFLIYFQGNSAPDKSGLPSDRFSAERTGGSVSTLTIQRTQQEDSAVYLCASSLVTGEAQHFGDGTRLSIL.

This chain connects TRBV18 to TRBJ1-5, with a possible D match to TRBD1 (6 bases). Between the trimmed V and J ends, which lost 3 bases and 3 bases, there was a span of 9 bases. The CDR3 runs 14 residues. Germline V gene lookup returns CDR1 KGHSH and CDR2 LQKENI. The CDR3 DNA reads as TGTGCCAGCTCACCGACAGGATTCAATCAGCCCCAGCATTTT. This translates into CASSPTGFNQPQHF.

This rearrangement joins TRBV30 to TRBJ1-5; D possibly corresponds to TRBD1 (5 bases). Germline V gene lookup returns CDR1 GTSNPN and CDR2 SVGIG (reference sequence). The CDR3 contains 13 residues. The V end was cut by 7 bases, the J end by 2 bases, with 12 bases between. In nucleotides, the CDR3 is TGTGCCTCAGACAGTGGGGGCAATCAGCCCCAGCATTTT. Translated, it gives CASDSGGNQPQHF.

This chain uses TRBV11-3 with TRBJ2-2; maybe TRBD2 (6 bases). CDR3 length: 13 amino acids. V was cut by 5 bases and J by 6 bases, with 10 bases left in between. From germline, CDR1 is SGHNT and CDR2 YENEEA. The CDR3 region has the DNA TGTGCCAGCAGCCTTAGCGGAGCCGGGGAGCTGTTTTTT. It is translated as CASSLSGAGELFF. Filled out from reference TRBV11-3 and TRBJ2-2, the complete variable domain reads EAGVVQSPRYKIIEKKQPVAFWCNPISGHNTLYWYLQNLGQGPELLIRYENEEAVDDSQLPKDRFSAERLKGVDSTLKIQPAELGDSAVYLCASSLSGAGELFFGEGSRLTVL.

V usage is TRBV7-8 and J usage is TRBJ2-3; tentative D call: TRBD1 (6 bases). The CDR3 covers 16 residues. Germline CDR1 SGHVS, CDR2 FQNEAQ. Trimming pared 7 bases from V and 1 base from J, leaving 18 bases between. The CDR3: CASKFTGPYGTDTQYF. The CDR3 DNA follows: TGTGCCAGCAAATTTACAGGGCCGTATGGCACAGATACGCAGTATTTT.

This clone was counted between two and nine times. The chain employs TRBV7-2 and TRBJ2-1; TRBD2 aligns across 7 bases. J was trimmed by 7 bases and V by 5 bases; bases with no gene match: 11. The CDR3 covers 15 residues. Germline V gives CDR1 SGHTA, CDR2 FQGNSA. The CDR3 loop is CASSRRRERRNEQFF. The CDR3, as DNA: TGTGCCAGCAGCCGCAGGCGGGAGAGGCGAAATGAGCAGTTCTTC.